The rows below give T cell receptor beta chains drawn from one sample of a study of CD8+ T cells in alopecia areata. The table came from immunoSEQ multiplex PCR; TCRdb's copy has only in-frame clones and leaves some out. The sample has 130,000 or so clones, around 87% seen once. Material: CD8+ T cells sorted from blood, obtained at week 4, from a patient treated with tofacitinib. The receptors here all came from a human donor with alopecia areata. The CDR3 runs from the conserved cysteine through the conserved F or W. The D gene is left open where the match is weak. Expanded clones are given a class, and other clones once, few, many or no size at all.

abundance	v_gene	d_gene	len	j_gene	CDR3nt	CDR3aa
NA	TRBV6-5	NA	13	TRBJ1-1	TGTGCCAGCGGCCTACAGAGGGTTAATGAAGCTTTCTTT	CASGLQRVNEAFF
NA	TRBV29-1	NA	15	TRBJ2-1	TGCAGCGTGAGAATCCCGGGGGTCATGTACAATGAGCAGTTCTTC	CSVRIPGVMYNEQFF
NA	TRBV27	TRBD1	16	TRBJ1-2	TGTGCCAGCAGGCCGTCCAGGGGGCGTTTTGCCTATGGCTACACCTTC	CASRPSRGRFAYGYTF
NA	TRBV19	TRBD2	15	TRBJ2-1	TGTGCCAGTAGACTAGCGGGTGTAATCTACAATGAGCAGTTCTTC	CASRLAGVIYNEQFF
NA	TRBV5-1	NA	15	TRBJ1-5	TGCGCCAGCAGCTTGGACTCCAATAGCAATCAGCCCCAGCATTTT	CASSLDSNSNQPQHF
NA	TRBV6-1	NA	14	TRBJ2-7	TGTGCCAGCAGTGACCCCACGTCCGGCTACGAGCAGTACTTC	CASSDPTSGYEQYF
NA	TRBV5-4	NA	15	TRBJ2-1	TGTGCCAGCAGCCCGCGTGGGGACCCCTACAATGAGCAGTTCTTC	CASSPRGDPYNEQFF
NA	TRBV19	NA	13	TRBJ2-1	TGTGCCAGTAGCGGGGGACTTTACAATGAGCAGTTCTTC	CASSGGLYNEQFF
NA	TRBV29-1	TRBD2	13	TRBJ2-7	TGCAGCTTCAGGACTAGCGGGAGCGGCGAGCAGTACTTC	CSFRTSGSGEQYF
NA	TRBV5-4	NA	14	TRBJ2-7	TGTGCCAGCAGCTTGGTGCAGGGTACCTACGAGCAGTACTTC	CASSLVQGTYEQYF
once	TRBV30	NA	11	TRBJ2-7	TGTGCCTGGAGTGCAGGGATCGAGCAGTACTTC	CAWSAGIEQYF
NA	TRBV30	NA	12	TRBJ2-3	TGTGCCAGACAAACGGCCCAAGATACGCAGTATTTT	CARQTAQDTQYF
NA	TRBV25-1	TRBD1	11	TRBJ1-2	TGTGCCAGTAGGACAGGGGGTGGCTACACCTTC	CASRTGGGYTF
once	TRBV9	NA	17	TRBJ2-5	TGTGCCAGCAGCGTAGATCAGGGACTCCGGTACCAAGAGACCCAGTACTTC	CASSVDQGLRYQETQYF
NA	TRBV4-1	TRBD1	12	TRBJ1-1	TGCGCCAGCAGTACAGGGGGCACTGAAGCTTTCTTT	CASSTGGTEAFF
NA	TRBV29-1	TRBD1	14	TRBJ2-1	TGCAGCGCCGAGGACAGGGGTTCCTACAATGAGCAGTTCTTC	CSAEDRGSYNEQFF
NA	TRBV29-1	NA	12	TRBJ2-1	TGCAGCGTTGACTTCTTGTCGAATGAGCAGTTCTTC	CSVDFLSNEQFF
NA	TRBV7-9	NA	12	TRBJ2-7	TGTGCCAGCAGCTTCGGCAGGGACGAGCAGTACTTC	CASSFGRDEQYF
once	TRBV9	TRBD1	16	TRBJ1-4	TGTGCCAGCAGCGTACCGCGGACAGGGGGAATCGAAAAACTGTTTTTT	CASSVPRTGGIEKLFF
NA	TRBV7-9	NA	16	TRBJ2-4	TGTGCCAGCAGCTCCATGAAGGGAGGCTACAAAAACATTCAGTACTTC	CASSSMKGGYKNIQYF
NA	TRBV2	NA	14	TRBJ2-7	TGTGCCAGCAGAGGGCGGGACAGAACCTACGAGCAGTACTTC	CASRGRDRTYEQYF
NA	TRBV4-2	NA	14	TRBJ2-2	TGTGCCAGCAGCCCGTATCTTACCCCCGGGGAGCTGTTTTTT	CASSPYLTPGELFF
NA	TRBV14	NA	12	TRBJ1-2	TGTGCCAGCAGCCCCGCAGGGCTTGGCTACACCTTC	CASSPAGLGYTF
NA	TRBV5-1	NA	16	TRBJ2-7	TGCGCCAGCAGCTTGGTTGGCGGGGGCCTTGGATACGAGCAGTACTTC	CASSLVGGGLGYEQYF
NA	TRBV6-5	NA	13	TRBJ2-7	TGTGCCAGAACCGGGCGCAGGAGTACCGAGCAGTACTTC	CARTGRRSTEQYF
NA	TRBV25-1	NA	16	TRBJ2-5	TGTGCCAGCAGTGAATGGGGTCAGGGACCGGGAGAGACCCAGTACTTC	CASSEWGQGPGETQYF
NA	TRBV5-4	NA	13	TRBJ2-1	TGTGCCAGCAGCTTGGAGGGGCTGAATGAGCAGTTCTTC	CASSLEGLNEQFF
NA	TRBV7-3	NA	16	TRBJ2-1	TGTGCCAGCAGCTTCAGGCCATACGGGCCAAACAATGAGCAGTTCTTC	CASSFRPYGPNNEQFF
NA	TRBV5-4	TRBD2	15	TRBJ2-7	TGTGCCAGCAGCCCCTGGACTAGCGGGAAAAACGAGCAGTACTTC	CASSPWTSGKNEQYF
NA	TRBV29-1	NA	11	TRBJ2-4	TGCAGCGTTGTCGGCGGAAACATTCAGTACTTC	CSVVGGNIQYF
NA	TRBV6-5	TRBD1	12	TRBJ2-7	TGTGCCAGCAGTACAGGGGTGGGCGAGCAGTACTTC	CASSTGVGEQYF
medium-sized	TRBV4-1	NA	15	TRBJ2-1	TGCGCCAGCAGTCGTAGCCAGACCTCCTACAATGAGCAGTTCTTC	CASSRSQTSYNEQFF
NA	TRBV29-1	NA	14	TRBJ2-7	TGCAGCGTTGAAGAGTTAGGCAGTTCCTACGAGCAGTACTTC	CSVEELGSSYEQYF
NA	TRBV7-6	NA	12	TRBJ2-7	TGTGCCAGCAGCTTGGCAGGTGACGAGCAGTACTTC	CASSLAGDEQYF
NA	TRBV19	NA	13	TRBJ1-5	TGTGCCAGTAGTATATCACCTAATCAGCCCCAGCATTTT	CASSISPNQPQHF
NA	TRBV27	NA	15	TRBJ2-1	TGTGCCAGCAGTTTAGGGGGACCTCCTCGAGGTGAGCAGTTCTTC	CASSLGGPPRGEQFF
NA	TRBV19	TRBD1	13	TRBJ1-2	TGTGCCAGTAGGGAAACAGGGGGCTATGGCTACACCTTC	CASRETGGYGYTF
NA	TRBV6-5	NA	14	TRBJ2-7	TGTGCCAGCAGTCATCCGGGACACTCCTACGAGCAGTACTTC	CASSHPGHSYEQYF
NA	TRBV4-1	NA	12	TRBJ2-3	TGCGCCAGCAGCCAAGGAGGATATACGCAGTATTTT	CASSQGGYTQYF
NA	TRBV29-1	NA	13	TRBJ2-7	TGCAGCGTTCAGGCCCAGAGTTCCTACGAGCAGTACTTC	CSVQAQSSYEQYF
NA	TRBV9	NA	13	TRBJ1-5	TGTGCCAGCAGCGGGGTTCCCCACCAGCCCCAGCATTTT	CASSGVPHQPQHF
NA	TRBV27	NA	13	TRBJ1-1	TGTGCCAGCAGCATATACAGGTGCACTGAAGCTTTCTTT	CASSIYRCTEAFF
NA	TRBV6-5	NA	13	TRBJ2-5	TGTGCCAGCAGACTCGCTTCCCAAGAGACCCAGTACTTC	CASRLASQETQYF
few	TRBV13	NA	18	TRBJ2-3	TGTGCCAGCAGCTCGCGGGACTCCCGATCCCCCCAGACAGATACGCAGTATTTT	CASSSRDSRSPQTDTQYF
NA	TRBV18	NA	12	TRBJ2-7	TGTGCCAGCTCACCAGTCTTCGCCGAGCAGTACTTC	CASSPVFAEQYF
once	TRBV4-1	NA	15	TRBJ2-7	TGCGCCAGCAGCCCGTACGTGGGGGGACTCTACGAGCAGTACTTC	CASSPYVGGLYEQYF
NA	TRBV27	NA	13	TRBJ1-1	TGTGCCAGCAATGAGGGTTTGAACACTGAAGCTTTCTTT	CASNEGLNTEAFF
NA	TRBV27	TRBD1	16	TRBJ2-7	TGTGCCAGCAGTTTATCTGGGCAGGGGGTCCCCTACGAGCAGTACTTC	CASSLSGQGVPYEQYF